This T cell receptor (beta chain) comes out of a study of blood T cell repertoires in COVID-19 (dated by TCRdb to 2018 to 2020). Context from the whole study: Samples covering the acute and convalescent phases of COVID-19 were provided by collaborators in the United States, Italy and Spain. Subjects who had been exposed to COVID-19, were actively infected with it, or had recovered from it provided the deeply sampled blood TCRbeta repertoires that made up the dataset. A freely available public database, intended as a resource for researchers studying the immune response to SARS-CoV-2, is where the repertoires were released. Samples were obtained from the ongoing ImmuneRACE study (first 160 participants) and from about 1,300 subjects provided by 6 global collaborators. A de-identified subject ID, COVID-19 status, age in years and sex were almost always included in the sample metadata. Where available, HLA class I and class II types were obtained from metadata supplied by the sample provider rather than from assay-based typing. The prospective study material was composed of cDNA or gDNA derived from T cells, B-cell-depleted T cells, or PBMCs.

V is cut back by 1 base and J by 3 bases, with 0 bases in the junction unmatched. The CDR3 covers 13 residues, taking in both the cysteine and the phenylalanine. CDR3 DNA is the only sequence kept; it has 39 bases, read in frame from the first base. Reading the germline V gene (reference sequence) gives CDR1 SGHAT and CDR2 FQDESV. TCRbeta CDR3 regions were amplified from genomic DNA by means of the immunoSEQ Assay, a bias-controlled multiplex PCR. The authors processed their data as follows. Nucleated cell counts per sample were estimated from amplification of reference gene primers within the assay. To quantify the absolute abundance of each unique TCRbeta CDR3 rearrangement, sequence reads were collapsed and filtered. For each sample, productive Simpson clonality was calculated by taking the square root of Simpson's diversity index across productive rearrangements. Held by TCRdb, this immuneACCESS table contains in-frame sequences only and omits some clones. Under half of the omission traces to an unresolved V gene where checked; the cause of the rest is unknown. Clone size and V and J calls were adopted from that table, with D and trimming inferred from the DNA. The sample includes 12,000 or so clones, with 80% to 90% observed a single time. The top ten hold around 3.7% of the sample.

The collaborating institutions used their own protocols to collect whole blood in K2EDTA tubes. For TCRbeta analysis, collaborators shipped samples in one of three forms: frozen whole blood, isolated PBMCs, or DNA extracted from either of those sample types. What the work shows at the level of the full study, not this receptor alone: How much clinical and demographic metadata was included differed by source and by participant, and the metadata was provided uncurated.

A remark on this clone: Its antigen is not yet known. Base qualities are missing; no much larger clone stands one base away.

This sequence originates from a woman aged 55-69 years with acute or convalescent COVID-19. This chain joins TRBV11-1 to TRBJ2-7, with 7 bases aligning to TRBD2. Sequences were obtained from peripheral blood. The CDR3: CASSLGGGYEQYF. The sequenced DNA is TGTGCCAGCAGCTTAGGCGGGGGCTACGAGCAGTACTTC.